The sample holds a few counts of the clone carrying this T cell receptor beta chain. The source of the sample is a study of T-cell reconstitution after alpha-beta-depleted transplantation in children. The library targeted TCRbeta and was prepared with unique molecular identifiers. Each CDR3 protein gets one entry after TCRdb re-called the PCR reads with MiXCR. The repertoire has approximately 130,000 distinct CDR3 sequences, roughly 10% of them found once; the top ten carry less than 25%. The CDR3 extends over 15 amino acids. Deletions cut 4 bases from V and 0 bases from J, with 14 bases between. The germline gives CDR1 SGHDT, CDR2 YYEEEE.

The sequences come from PBMCs, mostly from graft donor cells, collected 180 days after TCRalphabeta/CD19-depleted stem cell transplant. This clonotype was obtained from a girl in the first two years of life who had a stem cell transplant for combined immunodeficiency, so the T cells may come from the graft donor. The rearrangement joins TRBV5-6 to TRBJ2-7, with D possibly being TRBD2 (5 bases). The CDR3: CASSRGLASSYEQYF. CDR3 bases: TGTGCCAGCAGCCGAGGACTGGCAAGCTCCTACGAGCAGTACTTC.